The 16 T cell receptor beta chains in this list originate from one sample, sequenced in a study of blood T cell repertoires in COVID-19. Profiling relied on immunoSEQ multiplex PCR, and the TCRdb table lists in-frame clones only, not all of them. This sample carries some 64,000 clones, more than 70% of them seen once, and the ten largest clones take more than 15%. The sequenced sample was peripheral blood. These receptors originate from a man in his sixties with COVID-19, enrolled during active disease.

In nucleotides, the CDR3 is TGTGCCAGCTCACCTCGGGGTCCCACACGACTGTTTTTT. It yields the protein CASSPRGPTRLFF. The genes are TRBV7-9 and TRBJ1-4; D remains ambiguous. The CDR3 runs 13 residues. V lost 8 bases to trimming and J lost 13 bases, with 20 bases between them. Germline V gene lookup returns CDR1 SEHNR and CDR2 FQNEAQ (reference sequence).

The V and J genes are TRBV2 and TRBJ2-1; 12 bases match TRBD2. Germline assignment: CDR1 SNHLY and CDR2 FYNNEI. Trimming removed 8 bases from V and 4 bases from J; junction bases left unmatched: 3. This CDR3 has 14 residues. The CDR3 bases are TGTGCCAGCGGAGGGACTAGCGGGTACAATGAGCAGTTCTTC. Amino acid sequence: CASGGTSGYNEQFF. Full variable domain (rest looked up from reference TRBV2 and TRBJ2-1): EPEVTQTPSHQVTQMGQEVILRCVPISNHLYFYWYRQILGQKVEFLVSFYNNEISEKSEIFDDQFSVERPDGSNFTLKIRSTKLEDSAMYFCASGGTSGYNEQFFGPGTRLTVL.

The V call is TRBV7-3, the J call TRBJ1-2, with D tentatively TRBD1 (6 bases). Trimming cost V 5 bases and J 6 bases, with 19 bases left between them. The CDR3 consists of 15 residues. CDR1 is SGHTA and CDR2 is FQGTGA in the germline V gene. The CDR3 loop is CASSTGSPGAHGYTF. The DNA for the CDR3 is TGTGCCAGCAGCACCGGGTCCCCAGGGGCCCATGGCTACACCTTC. The variable domain in full, completed from reference TRBV7-3 and TRBJ1-2, reads GAGVSQTPSNKVTEKGKYVELRCDPISGHTALYWYRQSLGQGPEFLIYFQGTGAADDSGLPNDRFFAVRPEGSVSTLKIQRTERGDSAVYLCASSTGSPGAHGYTFGSGTRLTVV.

This clone was recorded only once. The gene calls are TRBV28 and TRBJ1-6, with D uncertain. CDR1 and CDR2 (germline): MDHEN, SYDVKM. The CDR3 sequence is 13 residues long. V shed 2 bases and J shed 9 bases, with 8 bases lying between them. The CDR3 sequence is CASSLPPSSPLHF. For the CDR3, the DNA is TGTGCCAGCAGTTTACCTCCCTCTTCACCCCTCCACTTT.

The V call is TRBV29-1, the J call TRBJ1-2; D gene ambiguous. Trimming left V 1 base short and J 4 bases short, with 16 bases between. The germline V gene has CDR1 SQVTM and CDR2 ANQGSEA. The CDR3 spans 15 residues. CDR3 coding DNA: TGCAGCGTTGAAGCCGCGGCGGCGGGCGGCTATGGCTACACCTTC. Translated, it gives CSVEAAAAGGYGYTF.

The V call is TRBV10-2, the J call TRBJ1-2; 8 nucleotides agree with TRBD1. Germline V gene data show CDR1 as WSHSY and CDR2 as SAAADI. CDR3 size: 14 residues. Trimming cost V 6 bases and J 5 bases; bases outside gene matches: 8. CDR3 sequence: CASRAGGSGYGYTF. In DNA form, the CDR3 reads TGCGCCAGCAGGGCAGGGGGCTCGGGATATGGCTACACCTTC.

The CDR3 here is CASSLTRGDGYTF. CDR3 sequence (DNA): TGTGCCAGCAGTCTTACCAGGGGGGATGGCTACACCTTC. V and J are TRBV2 and TRBJ1-2; TRBD1 matches at 7 bases. CDR3 length equals 13 residues. The V segment lost 5 bases and the J segment 6 bases; nucleotides outside the gene matches: 6. The germline V gene has CDR1 SNHLY and CDR2 FYNNEI.

This chain uses TRBV6-5 with TRBJ1-1, with D unresolved. V lost 7 bases and J 1 base, leaving 10 bases between the germline ends. The germline V gene has CDR1 MNHEY and CDR2 SVGAGI. This CDR3 region has 13 residues. This chain's CDR3 is CASTYTRNTEAFF. In DNA, the CDR3 is TGTGCCAGCACTTATACACGGAACACTGAAGCTTTCTTT.

V usage is TRBV5-4 and J usage is TRBJ2-7, with a weak D call TRBD1 (6 bases). Trimming shortened V by 0 bases and J by 4 bases, and 14 bases separated the two germline ends. The CDR3 is made up of 15 amino acids. Germline lookup yields CDR1 SGHNT and CDR2 YYREEE (reference sequence). The CDR3 loop is CASSLDPGQSYEQYF. The CDR3 DNA sequence: TGTGCCAGCAGCTTGGATCCGGGACAAAGTTACGAGCAGTACTTC.

This sequence joins TRBV11-2 and TRBJ1-1; D is uncertain. Trimming took off 2 bases at V and 4 bases at J, with 8 bases between the two ends. The CDR3 is 13 amino acids. The germline V gene encodes CDR1 SGHAT and CDR2 FQNNGV. Written as DNA, the CDR3 is TGTGCCAGCAGCTTATCCCGGGGCACTGAAGCTTTCTTT. Its translation is CASSLSRGTEAFF.

The V call is TRBV18, the J call TRBJ1-2; D possibly corresponds to TRBD1 (6 bases). CDR1 is KGHSH, CDR2 LQKENI, per germline. The CDR3 loop spans 16 amino acids. V was trimmed by 3 bases and J by 5 bases, leaving 19 bases between them. CDR3 in amino acids: CASSPIRGGAFYGYTF. In DNA, the CDR3 is TGTGCCAGCTCACCGATCCGCGGGGGCGCGTTTTATGGCTACACCTTC.

This CDR3 is CASSLEGSAPYEQYF. As DNA, the CDR3 is TGCGCCAGCAGCTTGGAGGGTAGCGCTCCCTACGAGCAGTACTTC. The chain uses TRBV5-1 and TRBJ2-7; D may be TRBD2 (5 bases). CDR1 and CDR2 (germline): SGHRS, YFSETQ. The CDR3 length is 15 residues. Trimming stripped 0 bases from V and 2 bases from J, with 12 bases between.

V gene TRBV5-1 combines with J gene TRBJ1-2; TRBD1 agrees at 10 bases. Germline CDR1 SGHRS, CDR2 YFSETQ. The CDR3 is 13 amino acids. Losses at the gene ends were 5 bases for V and 8 bases for J; bases not matched to a gene: 6. DNA for the CDR3: TGCGCCAGCAGGACAGGGGGCGCAGACGGCTACACCTTC. This encodes CASRTGGADGYTF.

The V gene is TRBV19, the J gene TRBJ1-1, with 9 positions matching TRBD1. The germline CDR1 and CDR2 sequences are LNHDA and SQIVND (reference sequence). The CDR3 is 15 residues long. The J segment lost 1 base and the V segment lost 5 bases, leaving 5 bases of the junction unmatched. CDR3 region: CASSDPGQGNTEAFF. CDR3 DNA sequence: TGTGCCAGTAGTGATCCGGGACAGGGGAACACTGAAGCTTTCTTT.

The genes are TRBV19 and TRBJ2-1, with 10 positions matching TRBD2. Germline V gene lookup returns CDR1 LNHDA and CDR2 SQIVND (reference sequence). Losses at the gene ends were 3 bases for V and 3 bases for J; bases not matched to a gene: 5. The CDR3 spans 16 residues. CDR3 sequence: CASSIRLAGLYNEQFF. The DNA for the CDR3 is TGTGCCAGTAGTATCCGACTAGCGGGCCTCTACAATGAGCAGTTCTTC.

V is TRBV7-9 and J is TRBJ2-1; 12 nucleotides match TRBD2. CDR3 length equals 16 residues. The ends lost 5 bases at V and 9 bases at J; junction bases unmatched: 11. Germline CDR1 SEHNR, CDR2 FQNEAQ (reference sequence). The CDR3, as DNA: TGTGCCAGCAGCACCCGACTAGCGGGGGATGTGGGTGAGCAGTTCTTC. Its protein product is CASSTRLAGDVGEQFF.